The 10 T cell receptor beta chains reported below all come from one sample, sequenced in a study of PD-1 blockade in mismatch repair-deficient tumors. Generated by immunoSEQ multiplex PCR, the TCRdb table keeps only in-frame clones and is missing some. The sample holds roughly 120,000 clones, about nine tenths seen once. Specimen: peripheral blood, collected approximately 70 weeks after starting pembrolizumab. These receptor sequences come from an adult with mismatch repair-deficient cancer.

The rearrangement uses TRBV11-2 and TRBJ2-1; D is possibly TRBD2 (6 bases). Per the germline V gene, CDR1 is SGHAT and CDR2 is FQNNGV. V was pared by 5 bases and J by 10 bases, with 18 bases between. The CDR3 has 14 amino acids. CDR3 sequence reads: CASSLGIAAMEQFF. The DNA of the CDR3 is TGTGCCAGCAGCCTCGGGATAGCGGCCATGGAGCAGTTCTTC. Full variable domain (outside the CDR3, taken from reference TRBV11-2 and TRBJ2-1): EAGVAQSPRYKIIEKRQSVAFWCNPISGHATLYWYQQILGQGPKLLIQFQNNGVVDDSQLPKDRFSAERLKGVDSTLKIQPAKLEDSAVYLCASSLGIAAMEQFFGPGTRLTVL.

V gene TRBV4-3 combines with J gene TRBJ2-5; tentative D call: TRBD1 (6 bases). The CDR3 length is 15 residues. V gave up 1 base and J gave up 5 bases, with 14 bases separating them. CDR1 is LGHNA, CDR2 YSLEER, per germline. The CDR3 nucleotides are TGCGCCAGCAGCCAAGCTGACAGGCCTGGGGAGACCCAGTACTTC. As protein: CASSQADRPGETQYF.

V and J are TRBV2 and TRBJ1-1; no clear D. Germline V lookup: CDR1 SNHLY, CDR2 FYNNEI. The V end was cut by 3 bases, the J end by 3 bases, with 14 bases between. The length of the CDR3 is 15 residues. The CDR3 DNA sequence: TGTGCCAGCAGTGATGAAGGGAAGAAGGACACTGAAGCTTTCTTT. Protein sequence: CASSDEGKKDTEAFF.

The chain uses TRBV28 and TRBJ2-7; 9 nucleotides match TRBD1. CDR3 length: 15 residues. Per germline, CDR1 MDHEN and CDR2 SYDVKM. V was clipped by 5 bases and J by 6 bases; unmatched bases: 11. The CDR3 region is CASSDTGTGLSEQYF. For the CDR3, the DNA is TGTGCCAGCAGTGACACCGGGACAGGGCTTAGCGAGCAGTACTTC.

The chain employs TRBV27 and TRBJ2-3; D might be TRBD1 or TRBD2, each matching 5 bases. V was shortened by 7 bases and J by 6 bases, with 26 bases between the two germline ends. The CDR3 consists of 17 residues. CDR1 and CDR2 (germline): MNHEY, SMNVEV (reference sequence). DNA of the CDR3: TGTGCCAGCAAAACGCCCTCCAGAGCGGCCGGGGCGGATACGCAGTATTTT. Protein: CASKTPSRAAGADTQYF.

The genes are TRBV5-4 and TRBJ1-1; no clear D gene. The CDR3 length is 12 residues. Trimming shortened V by 5 bases and J by 6 bases, and 11 bases separated the two germline ends. The germline CDR1 and CDR2 sequences are SGHNT and YYREEE (reference sequence). The CDR3 loop is CASSPDPSEAFF. DNA for the CDR3: TGTGCCAGCAGTCCTGACCCCTCTGAAGCTTTCTTT.

The CDR3 DNA sequence: TGCGCCAGCAACGGACAGGGTTCCGAGACCCAGTACTTC. Its protein product is CASNGQGSETQYF. V and J are TRBV10-2 and TRBJ2-5; 8 bases are shared with TRBD1. The CDR3 consists of 13 residues. V shed 7 bases, J shed 5 bases, and the junction held 6 bases outside the gene matches. Germline loops: CDR1 WSHSY, CDR2 SAAADI.

The gene calls are TRBV18 and TRBJ2-7; 9 nucleotides match TRBD2. CDR3 length: 15 residues. The germline CDR1 and CDR2 sequences are KGHSH and LQKENI. With 0 bases clipped from V and 6 bases from J, the junction kept 6 bases outside the gene matches. As DNA, the CDR3 is TGTGCCAGCTCACCACCCTCTAGCGGGGCCTTCGAGCAGTACTTC. Translated: CASSPPSSGAFEQYF.

The V call is TRBV4-3, the J call TRBJ2-3, with D hard to call. CDR1 and CDR2 (germline): LGHNA, YSLEER. V gave up 1 base and J gave up 4 bases, with 15 bases separating them. The CDR3 length is 16 residues. Written as DNA, the CDR3 is TGCGCCAGCAGCCAAGCTAGTCGCGCCATGGCAGATACGCAGTATTTT. Amino acids: CASSQASRAMADTQYF.

The chain recombines TRBV11-2 with TRBJ2-1, with unresolved D. Trimming removed 9 bases at V and 5 bases at J, with 11 bases between. Germline V gene data show CDR1 as SGHAT and CDR2 as FQNNGV. This CDR3 has 12 residues. The CDR3 reads CASTGADNEQFF. The CDR3 DNA follows: TGTGCCAGTACGGGCGCGGACAATGAGCAGTTCTTC.